The 25 T cell receptor beta chains listed next were all sequenced from one sample in a study of PD-L1 blockade in urothelial cancer. The table came from immunoSEQ multiplex PCR; TCRdb's copy has only in-frame clones and leaves some out. The table lists some 53,000 clones, 70% to 85% of them singletons, with around 3.6% in the top ten. Sample: PBMCs, taken around atezolizumab (anti-PD-L1) treatment. These receptors came from a man between 65 and 85 years old with urothelial cancer.

The chain recombines TRBV18 with TRBJ2-7, with 11 nucleotides matching TRBD1. The CDR3 spans 15 residues. CDR1 and CDR2 from the germline V gene are KGHSH and LQKENI. V was pared by 3 bases and J by 5 bases, with 6 bases of the junction left unmatched. The CDR3 DNA sequence: TGTGCCAGCTCACCGGTCGGACAGGGGGCCAACGAGCAGTACTTC. Translating it yields CASSPVGQGANEQYF.

V and J are TRBV9 and TRBJ2-3, with 11 bases aligning to TRBD2. Germline V gives CDR1 SGDLS, CDR2 YYNGEE. There are 16 residues in the CDR3. Trimming removed 2 bases from V and 5 bases from J; junction bases left unmatched: 7. CDR3 in amino acids: CASSVGTSGSGDTQYF. In DNA form, the CDR3 reads TGTGCCAGCAGCGTCGGAACTAGCGGGAGTGGAGATACGCAGTATTTT.

There are a few counts of this clone. The J gene is TRBJ1-6, the V gene TRBV4-3; D uncertain. Per the germline V gene, CDR1 is LGHNA and CDR2 is YSLEER. The CDR3 covers 13 residues. Trimming left V 0 bases short and J 10 bases short, with 7 bases between. Here the CDR3 reads CASSQDEQSPLHF. The CDR3 DNA sequence: TGCGCCAGCAGCCAAGATGAACAGTCACCCCTCCACTTT.

The J gene is TRBJ1-2, the V gene TRBV20-1; D not certain. CDR1 and CDR2 (germline): DFQATT, SNEGSKA (reference sequence). Between the trimmed V and J ends, which lost 6 bases and 4 bases, there was a span of 9 bases. The CDR3 is made up of 11 amino acids. For the CDR3, the DNA is TGCAGTGCGAAACAGTTCTATGGCTACACCTTC. Translation gives CSAKQFYGYTF.

This clone has just one count. The V and J genes are TRBV28 and TRBJ1-2; D call uncertain. The CDR3 runs to 11 residues. The V end lost 5 bases, the J end lost 2 bases, and 3 bases lay between the germline ends. Germline V lookup: CDR1 MDHEN, CDR2 SYDVKM. DNA for the CDR3: TGTGCCAGCAGTCTAAACTATGGCTACACCTTC. Protein: CASSLNYGYTF.

The chain links TRBV5-4 to TRBJ2-4; 9 nucleotides agree with TRBD1. The V segment lost 2 bases and the J segment 1 base; nucleotides outside the gene matches: 4. The germline gives CDR1 SGHNT, CDR2 YYREEE (reference sequence). This CDR3 has 16 residues. The CDR3 DNA reads as TGTGCCAGCAGCTTACAGGGGGCGGTGGCCAAAAACATTCAGTACTTC. It specifies CASSLQGAVAKNIQYF.

This sequence joins TRBV9 and TRBJ1-1; TRBD1 aligns across 7 bases. Per the germline V gene, CDR1 is SGDLS and CDR2 is YYNGEE. J was trimmed by 3 bases and V by 4 bases; bases with no gene match: 6. The CDR3 consists of 14 residues. Written as DNA, the CDR3 is TGTGCCAGCAGCCCAACAGGGGTTGACACTGAAGCTTTCTTT. The encoded protein is CASSPTGVDTEAFF.

With regard to this clone: One end of the junction varies from germline; a read error may be responsible. This sequence joins TRBV7-7 and TRBJ2-1, with 10 bases that match TRBD2. The CDR3 extends over 16 amino acids. The germline V gene encodes CDR1 SSHAT and CDR2 FNYEAQ (reference sequence). The DNA for the CDR3 is TGTGCTAGCAGCCTCAGAAAGCGGGAGGGCTACAATGAGCAGTTCTTC. Protein: CASSLRKREGYNEQFF.

This clone turned up a few times. The CDR3 DNA reads TGTGCTAGTGGTTTGGGGACAGTCAATGAGCAGTTCTTC. Its protein product is CASGLGTVNEQFF. This chain joins TRBV12-5 and TRBJ2-1; tentative D call: TRBD1 (6 bases). Trimming took off 1 base at V and 6 bases at J, with 7 bases between the two ends. The germline CDR1 and CDR2 sequences are LGHNT and FRNRAP. This CDR3 is 13 amino acids long.

The V gene is TRBV7-2, the J gene TRBJ2-7; 8 positions agree with TRBD1. The junction had 2 bases not matched to a gene; V was cut back by 1 base and J by 3 bases. The CDR3 sequence is 14 residues long. CDR1 SGHTA and CDR2 FQGNSA come from the germline V gene. The CDR3 DNA is TGTGCCAGCAGCTTAGACGACAGGGGCTACGAGCAGTACTTC. Amino acid sequence: CASSLDDRGYEQYF.

J is TRBJ2-1 and V is TRBV29-1; 7 bases map to TRBD2. In germline, CDR1 is SQVTM, CDR2 ANQGSEA. V dropped 4 bases and J dropped 0; count of bases not matched to a gene: 0. The CDR3 contains 13 residues. CDR3 in amino acids: CSVGGSSYNEQFF. The CDR3 DNA reads as TGCAGCGTTGGCGGGAGCTCCTACAATGAGCAGTTCTTC.

The J gene is TRBJ2-1, the V gene TRBV9, with a weak D call TRBD1 (6 bases). Trimming stripped 2 bases from V and 9 bases from J, with 18 bases between. The CDR3 contains 15 residues. The germline V gene has CDR1 SGDLS and CDR2 YYNGEE. The CDR3 loop reads CASSVTNREEGEQFF. The CDR3 region has the DNA TGTGCCAGCAGCGTGACCAACAGGGAAGAGGGTGAGCAGTTCTTC.

This chain links TRBV6-1 with TRBJ2-1, with a tentative D call TRBD2 (5 bases). Per germline, CDR1 MNHNS and CDR2 SASEGT. This CDR3 is 13 amino acids long. V was cut by 7 bases and J by 8 bases, with 15 bases left in between. The CDR3 DNA reads as TGTGCCAGCACCTTGGACTGGAGAGATGAGCAGTTCTTC. This sequence encodes CASTLDWRDEQFF.

The V and J genes are TRBV7-2 and TRBJ2-7; 10 bases match TRBD1. The germline V gene has CDR1 SGHTA and CDR2 FQGNSA. The V gene end was trimmed by 5 bases and the J gene end by 0 bases; junction bases not matched to a gene: 4. The CDR3 covers 15 residues. Here the CDR3 reads CASSPRQGASYEQYF. In DNA form, the CDR3 reads TGTGCCAGCAGCCCCAGACAGGGGGCCTCCTACGAGCAGTACTTC.

This chain joins TRBV19 and TRBJ2-6, with unresolved D. The CDR3 loop spans 14 amino acids. Trimming removed 8 bases at V and 4 bases at J, with 12 bases between. The germline gives CDR1 LNHDA, CDR2 SQIVND (reference sequence). The CDR3 region is CASVNAPGANVLTF. The CDR3 nucleotides are TGTGCCAGTGTCAATGCGCCGGGGGCCAACGTCCTGACTTTC.

The V and J genes are TRBV13 and TRBJ2-4; 8 positions agree with TRBD2. Germline CDR1 is PRHDT and CDR2 is FYEKMQ (reference sequence). The ends lost 5 bases at V and 3 bases at J; junction bases unmatched: 6. CDR3 length: 15 residues. The DNA for the CDR3 is TGTGCCAGCAGCCCCGGGAGGGAAGGCAAAAACATTCAGTACTTC. It specifies CASSPGREGKNIQYF.

In its sample, this clone was seen a few times. The chain uses TRBV28 and TRBJ2-7; 9 positions agree with TRBD2. The CDR3 runs to 16 residues. The germline CDR1 and CDR2 sequences are MDHEN and SYDVKM. V dropped 6 bases and J dropped 1; count of bases not matched to a gene: 10. The CDR3 here is CASSHAGREGSYEQYF. The CDR3 DNA reads as TGTGCCAGCAGCCACGCGGGGCGGGAGGGGTCCTACGAGCAGTACTTC.

This rearrangement joins TRBV6-5 to TRBJ2-5; a possible D gene is TRBD1 (5 bases). This CDR3 spans 14 amino acids. CDR1 and CDR2 (germline): MNHEY, SVGAGI. The ends were cut back, 2 bases at V and 4 bases at J, with 11 bases in the middle. The CDR3 region is CASSYGAAGETQYF. CDR3 sequence (DNA): TGTGCCAGCAGTTACGGGGCCGCCGGAGAGACCCAGTACTTC.

This rearrangement joins TRBV30 to TRBJ2-2; the D gene is possibly TRBD2 (6 bases). The CDR3 has 17 residues. V lost 0 bases, J lost 5 bases, and 19 bases lay in between. Germline CDR1 is GTSNPN and CDR2 is SVGIG (reference sequence). CDR3 region: CAWSVFVGAGNTGELFF. The CDR3 coding sequence is TGTGCCTGGAGTGTATTTGTCGGGGCGGGAAATACCGGGGAGCTGTTTTTT.

The CDR3 loop reads CASRTGTGVYEQYF. CDR3 DNA sequence: TGTGCCAGCAGAACCGGGACAGGGGTCTACGAGCAGTACTTC. The chain combines TRBV28 with TRBJ2-7; TRBD1 aligns across 10 bases. The CDR3 length is 14 residues. Germline V CDR1 and CDR2: MDHEN, SYDVKM. V gave up 6 bases and J gave up 3 bases; unmatched junction bases: 5.

In its sample, this clone was seen once. The chain uses TRBV4-2 and TRBJ2-6, with 7 positions matching TRBD2. The CDR3 totals 16 residues. V was pared by 4 bases and J by 4 bases, with 7 bases of the junction left unmatched. Germline-derived CDR1 and CDR2 are LGHNA and YNFKEQ. CDR3 amino acids: CASSLLAGSGANVLTF. The CDR3, as DNA: TGTGCCAGCAGCCTCTTAGCGGGCTCGGGGGCCAACGTCCTGACTTTC.

The CDR3 DNA sequence: TGTGCCAGCTCGATCGGCGGTAGCGGGGGTTTCAATGAGCAGTTCTTC. It codes for CASSIGGSGGFNEQFF. The chain combines TRBV18 with TRBJ2-1, with 9 nucleotides matching TRBD2. CDR3 length: 16 residues. J was trimmed by 6 bases and V by 6 bases; bases with no gene match: 12. Germline lookup yields CDR1 KGHSH and CDR2 LQKENI. The full variable domain, its missing parts supplied by reference TRBV18 and TRBJ2-1, is NAGVMQNPRHLVRRRGQEARLRCSPMKGHSHVYWYRQLPEEGLKFMVYLQKENIIDESGMPKERFSAEFPKEGPSILRIQQVVRGDSAAYFCASSIGGSGGFNEQFFGPGTRLTVL.

The rearrangement joins TRBV10-3 to TRBJ1-2, with 10 bases lining up with TRBD1. The V gene's germline CDR1 is ENHRY and CDR2 SYGVKD. V lost 0 bases to trimming and J lost 7 bases; unmatched junction nucleotides: 5. The CDR3 is made up of 15 amino acids. In nucleotides, the CDR3 is TGTGCCATCAGTGAGTCGAAGACAGGGGGCTCTGGCTACACCTTC. It translates to CAISESKTGGSGYTF.

The chain uses TRBV16 and TRBJ2-7, with D perhaps matching TRBD2 (6 bases). This CDR3 has 13 residues. V was clipped by 3 bases and J by 6 bases, with 12 bases between them. Germline lookup yields CDR1 KGHSY and CDR2 FQNENV. The CDR3 coding sequence is TGTGCCAGCAGCCAGGGGGGAGTGGGCGAGCAGTACTTC. This gives the protein CASSQGGVGEQYF.

The chain recombines TRBV11-2 with TRBJ1-1, with D maybe TRBD1 (5 bases). The germline V gene has CDR1 SGHAT and CDR2 FQNNGV. Deletions cut 5 bases from V and 0 bases from J, with 16 bases between. CDR3 size: 16 residues. CDR3 nucleotides: TGTGCCAGCAGCACCACCCCTGCAGGGTTGAACACTGAAGCTTTCTTT. Protein sequence: CASSTTPAGLNTEAFF.